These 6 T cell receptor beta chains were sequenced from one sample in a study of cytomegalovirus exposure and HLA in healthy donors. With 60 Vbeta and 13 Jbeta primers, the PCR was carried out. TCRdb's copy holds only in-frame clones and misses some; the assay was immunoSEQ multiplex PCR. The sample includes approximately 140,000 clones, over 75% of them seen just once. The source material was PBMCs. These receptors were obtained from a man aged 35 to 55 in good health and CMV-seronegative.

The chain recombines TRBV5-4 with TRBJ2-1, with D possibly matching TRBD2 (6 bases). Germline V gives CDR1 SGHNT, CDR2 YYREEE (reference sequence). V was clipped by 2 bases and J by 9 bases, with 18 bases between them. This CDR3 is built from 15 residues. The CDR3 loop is CASSFRDFPLSEQFF. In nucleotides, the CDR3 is TGTGCCAGCAGCTTCCGGGACTTCCCGCTCAGTGAGCAGTTCTTC.

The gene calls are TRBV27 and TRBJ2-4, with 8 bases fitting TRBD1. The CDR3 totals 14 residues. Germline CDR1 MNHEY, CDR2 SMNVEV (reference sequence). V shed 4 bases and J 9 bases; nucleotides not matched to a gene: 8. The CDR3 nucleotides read TGTGCCAGCAGTTCCCAGGGGGCGAGAGGCATTCAGTACTTC. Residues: CASSSQGARGIQYF.

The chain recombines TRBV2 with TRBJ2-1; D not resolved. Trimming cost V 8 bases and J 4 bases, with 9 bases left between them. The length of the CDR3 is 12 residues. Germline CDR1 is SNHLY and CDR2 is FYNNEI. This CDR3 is CASFTPYNEQFF. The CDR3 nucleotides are TGTGCCAGCTTTACTCCTTACAATGAGCAGTTCTTC. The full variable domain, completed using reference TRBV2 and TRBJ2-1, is EPEVTQTPSHQVTQMGQEVILRCVPISNHLYFYWYRQILGQKVEFLVSFYNNEISEKSEIFDDQFSVERPDGSNFTLKIRSTKLEDSAMYFCASFTPYNEQFFGPGTRLTVL.

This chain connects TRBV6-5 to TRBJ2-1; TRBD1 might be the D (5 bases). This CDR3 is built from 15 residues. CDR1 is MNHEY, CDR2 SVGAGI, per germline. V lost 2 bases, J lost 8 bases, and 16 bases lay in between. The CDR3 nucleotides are TGTGCCAGCAGTTACCGGGCCAGGGTAGTGGATGAGCAGTTCTTC. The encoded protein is CASSYRARVVDEQFF.

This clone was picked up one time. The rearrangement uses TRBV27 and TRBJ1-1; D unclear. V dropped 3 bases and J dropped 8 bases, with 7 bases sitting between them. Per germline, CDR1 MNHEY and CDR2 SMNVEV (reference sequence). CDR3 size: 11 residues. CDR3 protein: CASSFGGEAFF. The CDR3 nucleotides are TGTGCCAGCAGTTTCGGAGGGGAAGCTTTCTTT.

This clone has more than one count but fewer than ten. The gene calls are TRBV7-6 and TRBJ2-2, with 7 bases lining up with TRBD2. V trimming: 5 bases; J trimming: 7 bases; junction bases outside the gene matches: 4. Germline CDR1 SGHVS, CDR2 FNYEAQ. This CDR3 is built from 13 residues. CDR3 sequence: CASSGTMIGELFF. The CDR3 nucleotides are TGTGCCAGCAGCGGGACTATGATCGGGGAGCTGTTTTTT.